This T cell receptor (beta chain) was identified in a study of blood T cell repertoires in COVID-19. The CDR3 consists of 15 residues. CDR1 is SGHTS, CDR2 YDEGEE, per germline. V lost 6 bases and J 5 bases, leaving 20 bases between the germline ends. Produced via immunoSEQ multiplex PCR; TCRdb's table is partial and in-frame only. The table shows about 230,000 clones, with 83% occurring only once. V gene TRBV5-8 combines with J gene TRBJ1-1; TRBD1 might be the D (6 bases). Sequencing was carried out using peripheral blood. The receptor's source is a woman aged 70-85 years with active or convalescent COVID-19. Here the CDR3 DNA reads TGTGCCAGCACCCCCTATGGGGGCCAGCGGACTGAAGCTTTCTTT. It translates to CASTPYGGQRTEAFF.